The next 14 T cell receptor beta chains were all read from a single sample in a study of Graves' ophthalmopathy and Graves' hyperthyroidism. The authors amplified TCR beta CDR3 regions, and they did so from RNA transcripts for repertoire sequencing. A first-round RT-PCR used HTBI primers, followed by a second-round multiplex PCR. TCRdb re-called the multiplex PCR reads through MiXCR, storing one row per CDR3 protein. Of over a million distinct CDR3 sequences in the sample, about 38% were seen once. Sequencing was carried out using peripheral blood or thyroid tissue (not recorded which). Receptors originate from an adult man with Graves' hyperthyroidism.

The V call is TRBV24-1, the J call TRBJ2-5, with TRBD2 identical over 8 bases. The CDR3 covers 15 residues. The V gene's germline CDR1 is KGHDR and CDR2 SFDVKD. V lost 4 bases to trimming and J lost 5 bases; unmatched junction nucleotides: 8. In DNA, the CDR3 is TGTGCCACCAGTGACCCGAGCGGGGGCGCGGAGACCCAGTACTTC. This sequence encodes CATSDPSGGAETQYF.

CDR3 residues: CASSAGLAGTTEQYF. The CDR3 DNA follows: TGCGCCAGCAGTGCCGGACTAGCAGGGACGACCGAGCAGTACTTC. V and J are TRBV10-2 and TRBJ2-7; 8 positions match TRBD2. The germline CDR1 and CDR2 sequences are WSHSY and SAAADI. This CDR3 is 15 amino acids long. The trim removed 4 bases at V and 6 bases at J, leaving 11 bases unmatched.

On this clonotype: Just one base apart from a much larger clone, this may be a read error. This chain connects TRBV6-5 to TRBJ1-6; D remains unclear. The V end lost 5 bases, the J end lost 0 bases, and 5 bases lay between the germline ends. Per germline, CDR1 MNHEY and CDR2 SVGAGI. This CDR3 is built from 14 residues. The CDR3 sequence: CASSQSSYNSPLHF. DNA of the CDR3: TGTGCCAGCAGTCAAAGCTCCTATAATTCACCCCTCCACTTT.

This clonotype came up many times. This chain links TRBV14 with TRBJ2-5; D not resolved. V was shortened by 0 bases and J by 5 bases, with 7 bases between the two germline ends. The CDR3 sequence is 13 residues long. CDR1 and CDR2 from the germline V gene are SGHDN and FVKESK. DNA of the CDR3: TGTGCCAGCAGCCAAGAGTCTTTGGAGACCCAGTACTTC. Translation: CASSQESLETQYF.

Of note for this clonotype: A single base separates this from a much larger clone, so it may be a read error. This rearrangement joins TRBV11-2 to TRBJ1-5; D not resolved. This CDR3 has 13 amino acids. Germline CDR1 reads SGHAT; CDR2 reads FQNNGV. CDR3 nucleotide sequence: TGTGCCAGCAGCTACTCGGAGAAGCAGCCCCAGAATTTT. This sequence encodes CASSYSEKQPQNF.

This clonotype is a singleton in its sample. At one of its ends the junction is not consistent with the germline gene, which may arise from a read error. The chain is built from TRBV2 and TRBJ1-4, with D tentatively TRBD1 (5 bases). The CDR3 extends over 18 amino acids. Germline CDR1 reads SNHLY; CDR2 reads FYNNEI. The DNA of the CDR3 is TGTACCAGCAGTCGCCTCGGGACGGTGGCTGCAACTAATGAAAAACTGTTTTTT. Its protein is CTSSRLGTVAATNEKLFF. The variable domain in full, completed from reference TRBV2 and TRBJ1-4, reads EPEVTQTPSHQVTQMGQEVILRCVPISNHLYFYWYRQILGQKVEFLVSFYNNEISEKSEIFDDQFSVERPDGSNFTLKIRSTKLEDSAMYFCTSSRLGTVAATNEKLFFGSGTQLSVL.

In its sample, this clonotype was seen many times. The chain combines TRBV9 with TRBJ1-1, with 7 positions matching TRBD1. The CDR3 has 15 residues. The V and J ends lost 3 bases and 1 base, in that order; junction bases with no gene match: 6. The germline CDR1 and CDR2 sequences are SGDLS and YYNGEE. This CDR3 reads CASSAEGTANTEAFF. The CDR3 nucleotides are TGTGCCAGCAGCGCTGAGGGGACAGCGAACACTGAAGCTTTCTTT.

This clonotype appeared a few times. The CDR3 DNA reads as TGCGCCAGCAGCCAAGATTGGGAGACCGAGCAGTACTTC. Its protein product is CASSQDWETEQYF. The chain employs TRBV4-3 and TRBJ2-7; D is possibly TRBD2 (5 bases). Germline-derived CDR1 and CDR2 are LGHNA and YSLEER. V was trimmed by 0 bases and J by 6 bases, leaving 9 bases between them. The CDR3 loop spans 13 amino acids.

The V call is TRBV20-1, the J call TRBJ2-3, with 7 bases identical to TRBD2. CDR3 length: 13 residues. CDR1 and CDR2 from the germline V gene are DFQATT and SNEGSKA (reference sequence). The V and J ends lost 2 bases and 4 bases, in that order; junction bases with no gene match: 3. The CDR3: CSARFAGADTQYF. The CDR3 bases are TGCAGTGCTAGATTTGCGGGGGCAGATACGCAGTATTTT.

This clonotype was seen many times. The chain combines TRBV11-2 with TRBJ1-6; D is unclear. Germline V gene lookup returns CDR1 SGHAT and CDR2 FQNNGV. V dropped 0 bases and J dropped 5 bases, with 2 bases sitting between them. This CDR3 is 13 amino acids long. The CDR3 sequence is CASSLDHNSPLHF. CDR3 bases: TGTGCCAGCAGCTTAGACCATAATTCACCCCTCCACTTT. Together with reference TRBV11-2 and TRBJ1-6, the CDR3 gives the full variable domain: EAGVAQSPRYKIIEKRQSVAFWCNPISGHATLYWYQQILGQGPKLLIQFQNNGVVDDSQLPKDRFSAERLKGVDSTLKIQPAKLEDSAVYLCASSLDHNSPLHFGNGTRLTVT.

This clonotype was detected only a few times. This rearrangement joins TRBV19 to TRBJ1-4; no definite D call. The CDR3 is made up of 13 amino acids. The germline V and J ends were trimmed by 7 bases and 7 bases, with 13 bases remaining between them. The germline V gene has CDR1 LNHDA and CDR2 SQIVND (reference sequence). CDR3 loop: CASMSTAPEKLFF. In nucleotides, the CDR3 is TGTGCCAGTATGAGTACAGCACCTGAAAAACTGTTTTTT.

This clonotype was counted only a few times. This chain joins TRBV20-1 and TRBJ2-7; D not resolved. The CDR3 sequence is 14 residues long. Germline V gene lookup returns CDR1 DFQATT and CDR2 SNEGSKA (reference sequence). Trimming took off 3 bases at V and 6 bases at J, with 18 bases between the two ends. The CDR3 is CSASVQLPPGEQYF. Here the CDR3 DNA reads TGCAGTGCTAGTGTCCAGCTACCCCCCGGCGAGCAGTACTTC.

This clonotype came up a few times. The genes are TRBV4-1 and TRBJ1-5; TRBD1 is a possible D gene (6 bases). Trimming removed 4 bases at V and 4 bases at J, with 11 bases between. The germline gives CDR1 MGHRA, CDR2 YSYEKL. The length of the CDR3 is 14 residues. The CDR3 coding sequence is TGCGCCAGCAGCCGGTCGGGGGCTAATCAGCCCCAGCATTTT. Amino acids: CASSRSGANQPQHF.

This clonotype was detected many times. This chain uses TRBV7-9 with TRBJ1-1; no clear D. Trimming removed 5 bases from V and 5 bases from J, with 12 bases in between. This CDR3 has 13 amino acids. CDR1 and CDR2 from the germline V gene are SEHNR and FQNEAQ (reference sequence). The CDR3 DNA reads as TGTGCCAGCAGCCCAACAACCGGGACTGAAGCTTTCTTT. Amino acid sequence: CASSPTTGTEAFF.